A selection of T cell receptor beta chains follows, all from one sample in a study of T cell responses to AZD1222 COVID-19 vaccine. Sequenced by immunoSEQ multiplex PCR; TCRdb stores in-frame clones only, minus some. The data show some 120,000 clones, about 90% seen once. Specimen: peripheral blood, collected 28 days after the second AZD1222 dose. The receptors shown here come from an adult who received the AZD1222 COVID-19 vaccine. Both conserved end residues are part of each CDR3. The D gene is left open where the match is weak. Clone size appears in some rows only: once, few, many, or a class for an expanded clone.

-	TRBV6-6	TRBJ1-5	-	TGTGCCAGCAGCCTCCGGGCGGGGTATTTGAATCAGCCCCAGCATTTT	CASSLRAGYLNQPQHF
-	TRBV20-1	TRBJ1-1	-	TGCAGTGCCCCGGATAACACTGAAGCTTTCTTT	CSAPDNTEAFF
once	TRBV5-1	TRBJ1-5	-	TGCGCCAGCAGCTTGGGAGGAGGCAATCAGCCCCAGCATTTT	CASSLGGGNQPQHF
-	TRBV28	TRBJ1-4	TRBD1	TGTGCCAGCAGTTTGACAGGGAGGATTAATGAAAAACTGTTTTTT	CASSLTGRINEKLFF
-	TRBV12-3/TRBV12-4	TRBJ1-1	-	TGTGCCAGCAGCAGGTGGAACACTGAAGCTTTCTTT	CASSRWNTEAFF
-	TRBV18	TRBJ1-5	-	TGTGCCAGCTCACCCACTGGGGGCATGGATCAGCCCCAGCATTTT	CASSPTGGMDQPQHF
-	TRBV28	TRBJ1-2	TRBD1	TGTGCCAGCAGTTTATTAGGGACAGGGGTTCACTATGGCTACACCTTC	CASSLLGTGVHYGYTF
-	TRBV7-9	TRBJ1-3	-	TGTGCCAGCAGCACCAGCTCTGGAAACACCATATATTTT	CASSTSSGNTIYF
once	TRBV25-1	TRBJ1-2	-	TGTGCCAGCAGTGAATACGGCAACCCACCGAGGTATGGCTACACCTTC	CASSEYGNPPRYGYTF
-	TRBV28	TRBJ2-3	TRBD1	TGTGCCAGCAATCCCCAACCGGGACAGGGGACAGATACGCAGTATTTT	CASNPQPGQGTDTQYF
-	TRBV28	TRBJ1-2	TRBD1	TGTGCCAGCAGTCCGGGACAGAATTATGGCTACACCTTC	CASSPGQNYGYTF
-	TRBV28	TRBJ2-6	-	TGTGCCAGCAGTTTACCGGGACCCCACTCTGGGGCCAACGTCCTGACTTTC	CASSLPGPHSGANVLTF
-	TRBV28	TRBJ1-2	-	TGTGCCAGCACTTTATCTCCCGGGGGGGGCTACACCTTC	CASTLSPGGGYTF
-	TRBV29-1	TRBJ1-1	TRBD1	TGCAGCGTGGGGGACAGTCCGCCTGAAGCTTTCTTT	CSVGDSPPEAFF
-	TRBV6-5	TRBJ2-7	-	TGTGCCAGCAGTTACCGGGACGGGGCCTACGAGCAGTACTTC	CASSYRDGAYEQYF
-	TRBV4-1	TRBJ1-5	-	TGCGCCAGCAGCCAAGTCCCCCTCCGAGGCAATCAGCCCCAGCATTTT	CASSQVPLRGNQPQHF
once	TRBV9	TRBJ2-1	-	TGTGCCAGCAGCGTAGAAAGCGATTTTAGGAGTGAGCAGTTCTTC	CASSVESDFRSEQFF
-	TRBV19	TRBJ2-7	-	TGTGCCACCTCAGTAATGTCGAGCGCTATCCCCTACGAGCAGTACTTC	CATSVMSSAIPYEQYF
-	TRBV15	TRBJ1-2	TRBD1	TGTGCCACCAGCAGAGAGACAGGGGGCAGTGGCTACACCTTC	CATSRETGGSGYTF
-	TRBV4-2	TRBJ2-1	-	TGTGCCAGCAGCCCCGAGTTATTACGGCTTTTCCACAATGAGCAGTTCTTC	CASSPELLRLFHNEQFF
-	TRBV7-9	TRBJ1-3	TRBD1	TGTGCCAGCAGCTTAGCGGACAGGGAATCTGGAAACACCATATATTTT	CASSLADRESGNTIYF
-	TRBV3-1/TRBV3-2	TRBJ2-3	-	TGTGCCAGCAGCCCACTGGTGGGGGGCACAGATACGCAGTATTTT	CASSPLVGGTDTQYF
-	TRBV5-1	TRBJ2-1	-	TGCGCCAGCAGTTTGGGGCCGGGGAACAATGAGCAGTTCTTC	CASSLGPGNNEQFF
-	TRBV28	TRBJ1-1	-	TGTGCCAGCAGTTTACTCACTGAAGCTTTCTTT	CASSLLTEAFF
-	TRBV5-6	TRBJ1-2	TRBD1	TGTGCCAGCAGCCCCGAGTATGAAGGGGGCGGCTATGGCTACACCTTC	CASSPEYEGGGYGYTF
once	TRBV5-6	TRBJ2-1	TRBD2	TGTGCCAGCAGCCCTAGCGGGGGGGCCAGGGGCAATGAGCAGTTCTTC	CASSPSGGARGNEQFF
-	TRBV6-5	TRBJ1-3	-	TGTGCCAGCAGTTCCCCCACTGGAAACACCATATATTTT	CASSSPTGNTIYF
-	TRBV6-5	TRBJ1-6	-	TGTGCCAGCCGCGGACGGACTAATTCACCCCTCCACTTT	CASRGRTNSPLHF
-	TRBV25-1	TRBJ1-4	TRBD1	TGTGCCAGCGTGGGACAGACAACTAATGAAAAACTGTTTTTT	CASVGQTTNEKLFF
-	TRBV19	TRBJ1-3	-	TGTGCCAGTAGTAAGGGCGGCTCTGGAAACACCATATATTTT	CASSKGGSGNTIYF
-	TRBV5-1	TRBJ2-6	-	TGCGCCAGCAGCCCCGGGACGGGCTCTGGGGCCAACGTCCTGACTTTC	CASSPGTGSGANVLTF
-	TRBV7-2	TRBJ2-3	-	TGTGCCAGCAGCGGGAACACACGCAGGGATACGCAGTATTTT	CASSGNTRRDTQYF
-	TRBV5-4	TRBJ1-1	TRBD1	TGTGCCAGCAGCCCACGATTTGGACAGGGATCGAACACTGAAGCTTTCTTT	CASSPRFGQGSNTEAFF
once	TRBV6-5	TRBJ2-7	-	TGTGCCAGCAGTTACTGGATGGGCACGTCCTACGAGCAGTACTTC	CASSYWMGTSYEQYF
-	TRBV10-3	TRBJ1-3	TRBD1	TGTGCCATCAGTGAGGGACAGGCCTCTGGAAACACCATATATTTT	CAISEGQASGNTIYF
-	TRBV7-9	TRBJ2-3	-	TGTGCCAGCACCCTAGGGGGGGCAGCCACAGATACGCAGTATTTT	CASTLGGAATDTQYF
-	TRBV6-5	TRBJ2-1	-	TGTGCCAGCAGTTACTCGAACGCGCCCAATGAGCAGTTCTTC	CASSYSNAPNEQFF
-	TRBV28	TRBJ1-2	-	TGTGCCAGGGGGGGGCAGAGCTATGGCTACACCTTC	CARGGQSYGYTF
-	TRBV19	TRBJ1-1	TRBD1	TGTGCCAGCATTCGGGGAGGGGGCCTCACTGAAGCTTTCTTT	CASIRGGGLTEAFF
-	TRBV5-4	TRBJ1-4	TRBD1	TGTGCCAGCAGCATAAGACAGGGCTCTAATGAAAAACTGTTTTTT	CASSIRQGSNEKLFF
-	TRBV5-1	TRBJ2-3	-	TGCGCCAGCAGCTTGGGTGCCACAGATACGCAGTATTTT	CASSLGATDTQYF
-	TRBV7-2	TRBJ2-7	-	TGTGCCAGCAGCGCACAAACAGGGTCCGAGCAGTACTTC	CASSAQTGSEQYF
-	TRBV5-1	TRBJ2-5	-	TGCGCCAGCAGCTTGGCCCCCGGCGGAGGGGGCGTCGAAGAGACCCAGTACTTC	CASSLAPGGGGVEETQYF
-	TRBV27	TRBJ1-4	TRBD1	TGTGCCAGCAGTGGGCTACGGACAGGACAAAAGGGTGAAAAACTGTTTTTT	CASSGLRTGQKGEKLFF
-	TRBV27	TRBJ1-2	-	TGTGCCAGCAGTTTATCGTACATCGGGGGGGCGGAAGCCTATGGCTACACCTTC	CASSLSYIGGAEAYGYTF
once	TRBV19	TRBJ2-7	-	TGTGCCAGTAGTATATCCGGGACGTCAACCTACGAGCAGTACTTC	CASSISGTSTYEQYF
-	TRBV7-9	TRBJ2-3	TRBD1	TGTGCCAGCAGCAACAAACAGGGGGATACGCAGTATTTT	CASSNKQGDTQYF
-	TRBV29-1	TRBJ1-1	TRBD1	TGCAGCGTGACAGGGGCTAACACTGAAGCTTTCTTT	CSVTGANTEAFF
-	TRBV19	TRBJ2-7	-	TGTGCCAGTAGTAGGGGACAAAGCTCCTACGAGCAGTACTTC	CASSRGQSSYEQYF
-	TRBV5-1	TRBJ2-7	TRBD2	TGCGCCAGCATCCCCGGGGAGGGCCGGTTCTACGAGCAGTACTTC	CASIPGEGRFYEQYF